This T cell receptor beta chain appears in the sequencing data of a study of blood T cell repertoires in COVID-19. At the level of the study: Spain, Italy and the United States supplied samples that represented acute and convalescent COVID-19. The cDNA or gDNA used as material had been derived from T cells, B-cell-depleted T cells, or PBMCs.

Individuals aged about 18 to 100 years were recruited from roughly 22 US areas. In the original analysis: Amplification of reference gene primers provided the estimated nucleated cell counts. Repertoires were generated with immunoSEQ multiplex PCR, while TCRdb's copy carries only in-frame clones and drops some. The V and J calls and clone size come from that table; D and trimming were worked out from the DNA. The sample yields approximately 470,000 clones, around 90% seen once. This CDR3 contains 16 residues. The V gene's germline CDR1 is MNHEY and CDR2 SMNVEV (reference sequence). V shed 4 bases and J 5 bases; nucleotides not matched to a gene: 12.

Sequencing used PBMCs or T cells enriched from blood (not recorded which). The sequence was obtained from a woman aged 18 to 35 who had recovered from COVID-19. This sequence joins TRBV27 and TRBJ1-2; 8 bases match TRBD1. The CDR3 here is CASSYVPPGQVYGYTF. The CDR3 DNA follows: TGTGCCAGCAGTTATGTACCTCCGGGACAGGTTTATGGCTACACCTTC.